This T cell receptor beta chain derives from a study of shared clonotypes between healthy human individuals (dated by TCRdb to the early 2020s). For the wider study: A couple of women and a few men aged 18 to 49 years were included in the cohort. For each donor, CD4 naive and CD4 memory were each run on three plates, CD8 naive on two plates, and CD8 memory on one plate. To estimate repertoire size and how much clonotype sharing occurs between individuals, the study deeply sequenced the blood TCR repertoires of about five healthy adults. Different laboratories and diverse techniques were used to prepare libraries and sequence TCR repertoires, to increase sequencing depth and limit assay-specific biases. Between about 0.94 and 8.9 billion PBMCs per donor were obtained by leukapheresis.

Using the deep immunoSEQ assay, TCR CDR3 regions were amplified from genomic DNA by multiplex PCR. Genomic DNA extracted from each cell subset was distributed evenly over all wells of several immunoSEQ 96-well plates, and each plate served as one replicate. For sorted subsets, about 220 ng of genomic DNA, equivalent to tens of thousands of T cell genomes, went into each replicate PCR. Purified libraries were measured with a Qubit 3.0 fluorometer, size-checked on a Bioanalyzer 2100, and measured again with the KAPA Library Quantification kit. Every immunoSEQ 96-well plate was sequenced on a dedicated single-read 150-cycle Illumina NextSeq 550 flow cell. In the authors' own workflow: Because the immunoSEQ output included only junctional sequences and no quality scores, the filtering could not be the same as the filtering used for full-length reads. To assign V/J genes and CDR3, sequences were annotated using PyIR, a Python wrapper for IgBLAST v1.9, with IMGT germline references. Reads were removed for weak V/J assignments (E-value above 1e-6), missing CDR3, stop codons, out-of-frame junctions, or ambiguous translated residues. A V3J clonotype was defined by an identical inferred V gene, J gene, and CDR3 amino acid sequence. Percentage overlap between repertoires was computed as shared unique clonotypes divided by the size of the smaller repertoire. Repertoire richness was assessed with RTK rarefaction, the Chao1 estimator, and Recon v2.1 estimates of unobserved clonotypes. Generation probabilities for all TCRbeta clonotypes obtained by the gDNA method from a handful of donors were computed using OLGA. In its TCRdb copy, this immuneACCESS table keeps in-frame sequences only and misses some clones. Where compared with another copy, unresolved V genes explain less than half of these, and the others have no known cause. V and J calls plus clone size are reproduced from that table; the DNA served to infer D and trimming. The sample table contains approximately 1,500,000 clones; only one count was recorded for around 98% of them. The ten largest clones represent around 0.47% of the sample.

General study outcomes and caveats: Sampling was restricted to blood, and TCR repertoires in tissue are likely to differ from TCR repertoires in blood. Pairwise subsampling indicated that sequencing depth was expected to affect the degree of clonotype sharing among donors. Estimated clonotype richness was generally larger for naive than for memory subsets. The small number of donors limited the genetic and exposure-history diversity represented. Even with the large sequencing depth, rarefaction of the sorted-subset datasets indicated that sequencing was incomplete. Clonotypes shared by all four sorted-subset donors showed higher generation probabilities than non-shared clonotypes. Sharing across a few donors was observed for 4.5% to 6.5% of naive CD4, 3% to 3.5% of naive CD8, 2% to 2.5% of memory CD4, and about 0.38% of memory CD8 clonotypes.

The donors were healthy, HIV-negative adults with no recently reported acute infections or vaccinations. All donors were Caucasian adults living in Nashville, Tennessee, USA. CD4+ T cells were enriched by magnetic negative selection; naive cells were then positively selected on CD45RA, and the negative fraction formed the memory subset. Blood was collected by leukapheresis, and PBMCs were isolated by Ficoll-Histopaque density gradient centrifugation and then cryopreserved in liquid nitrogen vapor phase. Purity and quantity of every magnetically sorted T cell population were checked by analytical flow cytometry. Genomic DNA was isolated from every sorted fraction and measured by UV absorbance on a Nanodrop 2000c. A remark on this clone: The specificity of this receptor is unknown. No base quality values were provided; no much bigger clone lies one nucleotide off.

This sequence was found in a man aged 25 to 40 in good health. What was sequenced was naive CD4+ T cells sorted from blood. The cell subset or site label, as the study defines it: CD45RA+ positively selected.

The encoded CDR3 is CATSRDSGSWRTDTQYF. The DNA reads TGTGCCACCAGCAGAGATTCCGGCAGTTGGCGCACAGATACGCAGTATTTT. The chain is assembled from TRBV15 and TRBJ2-3, with the identity of the D gene unclear. V and J lose 0 bases and 1 base, and a span of 14 bases separates them. CDR3 length: 17 amino acids, cysteine to phenylalanine. Solely the CDR3 DNA is kept, with 51 bases framed from the first base. CDR1 and CDR2 are drawn from the germline V gene (reference sequence): LNHNV, YYDKDF.